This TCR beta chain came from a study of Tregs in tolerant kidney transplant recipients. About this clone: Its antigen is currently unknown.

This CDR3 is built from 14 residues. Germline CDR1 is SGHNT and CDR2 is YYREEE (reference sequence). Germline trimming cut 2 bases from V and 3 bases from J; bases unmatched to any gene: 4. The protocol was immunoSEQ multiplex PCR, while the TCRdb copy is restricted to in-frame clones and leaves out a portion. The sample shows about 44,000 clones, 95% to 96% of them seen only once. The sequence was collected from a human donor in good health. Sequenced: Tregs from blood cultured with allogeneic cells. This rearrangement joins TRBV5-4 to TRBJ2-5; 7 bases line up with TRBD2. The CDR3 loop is CASSFSAGEETQYF. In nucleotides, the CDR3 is TGTGCCAGCAGCTTTTCTGCGGGAGAAGAGACCCAGTACTTC. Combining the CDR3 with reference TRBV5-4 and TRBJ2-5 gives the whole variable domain ETGVTQSPTHLIKTRGQQVTLRCSSQSGHNTVSWYQQALGQGPQFIFQYYREEENGRGNFPPRFSGLQFPNYSSELNVNALELDDSALYLCASSFSAGEETQYFGPGTRLLVL.